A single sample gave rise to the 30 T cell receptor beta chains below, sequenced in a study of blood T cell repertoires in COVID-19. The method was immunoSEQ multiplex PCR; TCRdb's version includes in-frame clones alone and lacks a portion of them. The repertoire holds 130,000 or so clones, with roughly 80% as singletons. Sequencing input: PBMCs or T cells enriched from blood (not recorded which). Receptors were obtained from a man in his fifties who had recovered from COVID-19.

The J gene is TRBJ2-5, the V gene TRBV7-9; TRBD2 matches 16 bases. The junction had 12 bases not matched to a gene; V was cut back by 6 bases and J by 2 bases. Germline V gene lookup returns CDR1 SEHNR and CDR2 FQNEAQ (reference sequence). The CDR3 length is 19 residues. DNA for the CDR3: TGTGCCAGCAGGAAACCCCCGGGACTAGCGGGGGGGTATCAAGAGACCCAGTACTTC. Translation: CASRKPPGLAGGYQETQYF.

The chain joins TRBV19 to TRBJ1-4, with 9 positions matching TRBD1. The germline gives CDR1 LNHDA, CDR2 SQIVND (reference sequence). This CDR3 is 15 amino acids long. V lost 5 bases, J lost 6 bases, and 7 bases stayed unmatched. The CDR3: CASSLIQGADEKLFF. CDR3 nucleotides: TGTGCCAGTAGTCTAATACAGGGGGCGGATGAAAAACTGTTTTTT.

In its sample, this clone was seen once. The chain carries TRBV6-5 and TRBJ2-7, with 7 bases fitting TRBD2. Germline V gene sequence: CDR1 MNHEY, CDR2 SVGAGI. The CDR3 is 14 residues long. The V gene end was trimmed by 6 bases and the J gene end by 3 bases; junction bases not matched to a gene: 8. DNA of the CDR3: TGTGCCAGCAGCACACCGGGCGGGGGCTACGAGCAGTACTTC. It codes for CASSTPGGGYEQYF.

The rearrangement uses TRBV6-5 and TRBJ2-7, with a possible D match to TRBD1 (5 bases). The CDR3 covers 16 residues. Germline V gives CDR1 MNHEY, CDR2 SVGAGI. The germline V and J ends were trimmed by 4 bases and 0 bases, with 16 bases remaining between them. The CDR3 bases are TGTGCCAGCAGTTCCAGCCGGGTGGGGCCCTCCTACGAGCAGTACTTC. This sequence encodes CASSSSRVGPSYEQYF.

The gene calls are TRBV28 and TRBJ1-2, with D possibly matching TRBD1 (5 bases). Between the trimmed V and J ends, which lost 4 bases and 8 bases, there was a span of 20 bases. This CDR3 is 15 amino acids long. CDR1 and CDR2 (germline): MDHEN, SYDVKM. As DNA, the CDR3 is TGTGCCAGCAGTTCCCCGGGGGACCCCATGGGAGGCTACACCTTC. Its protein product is CASSSPGDPMGGYTF.

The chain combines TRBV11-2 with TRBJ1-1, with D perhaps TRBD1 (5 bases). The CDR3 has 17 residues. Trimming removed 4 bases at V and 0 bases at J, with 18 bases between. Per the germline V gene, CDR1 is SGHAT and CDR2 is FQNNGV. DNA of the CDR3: TGTGCCAGCAGCTCCCCCCGGCAGGGCTTCATGAACACTGAAGCTTTCTTT. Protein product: CASSSPRQGFMNTEAFF.

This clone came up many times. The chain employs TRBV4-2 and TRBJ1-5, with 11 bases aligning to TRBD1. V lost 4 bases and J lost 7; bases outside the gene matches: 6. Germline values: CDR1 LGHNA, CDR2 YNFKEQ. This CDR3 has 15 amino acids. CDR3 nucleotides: TGTGCCAGCAGCCCTGGACAGGGGGCTTTGCAGCCCCAGCATTTT. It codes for CASSPGQGALQPQHF.

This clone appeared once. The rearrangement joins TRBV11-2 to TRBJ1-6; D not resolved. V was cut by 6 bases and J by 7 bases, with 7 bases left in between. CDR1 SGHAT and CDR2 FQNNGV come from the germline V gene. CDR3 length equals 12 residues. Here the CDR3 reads CASRGGNSPLHF. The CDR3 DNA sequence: TGTGCCAGCAGAGGCGGAAATTCACCCCTCCACTTT.

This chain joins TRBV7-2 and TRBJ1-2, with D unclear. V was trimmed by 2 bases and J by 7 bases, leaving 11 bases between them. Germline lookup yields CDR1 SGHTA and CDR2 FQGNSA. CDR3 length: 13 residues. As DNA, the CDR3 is TGTGCCAGCAGCTTAAGCACAGTTATTGGCTACACCTTC. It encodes CASSLSTVIGYTF.

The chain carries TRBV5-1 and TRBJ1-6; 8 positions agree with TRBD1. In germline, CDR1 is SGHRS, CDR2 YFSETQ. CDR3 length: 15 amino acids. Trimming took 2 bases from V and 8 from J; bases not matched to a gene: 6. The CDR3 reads CASSFNRGSYSPLHF. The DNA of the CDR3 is TGCGCCAGCAGCTTTAACAGGGGGAGTTATTCACCCCTCCACTTT.

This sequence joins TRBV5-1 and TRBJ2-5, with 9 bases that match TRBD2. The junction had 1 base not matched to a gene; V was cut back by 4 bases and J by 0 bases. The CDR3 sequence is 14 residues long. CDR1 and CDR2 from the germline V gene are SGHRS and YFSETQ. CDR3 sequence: CASSLAGYQETQYF. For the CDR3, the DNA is TGCGCCAGCAGCCTAGCGGGGTACCAAGAGACCCAGTACTTC.

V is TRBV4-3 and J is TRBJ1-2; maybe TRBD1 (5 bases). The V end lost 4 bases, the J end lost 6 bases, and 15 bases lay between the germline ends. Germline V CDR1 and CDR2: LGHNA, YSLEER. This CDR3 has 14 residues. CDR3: CASSPPGRDNGYTF. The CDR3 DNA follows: TGCGCCAGCAGCCCCCCAGGGCGCGACAATGGCTACACCTTC.

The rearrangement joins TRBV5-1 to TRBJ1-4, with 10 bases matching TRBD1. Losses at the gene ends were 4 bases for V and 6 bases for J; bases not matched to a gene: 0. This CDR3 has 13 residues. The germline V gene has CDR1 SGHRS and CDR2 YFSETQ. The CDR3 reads CASSGTGDEKLFF. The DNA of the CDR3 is TGCGCCAGCAGCGGGACAGGGGATGAAAAACTGTTTTTT.

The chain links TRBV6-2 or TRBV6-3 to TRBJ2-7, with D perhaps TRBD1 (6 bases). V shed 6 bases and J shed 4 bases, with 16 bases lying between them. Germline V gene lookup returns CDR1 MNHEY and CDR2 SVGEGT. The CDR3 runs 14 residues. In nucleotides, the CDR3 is TGTGCCAGCAGCTTCAACAGGGCTATTTACGAGCAGTACTTC. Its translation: CASSFNRAIYEQYF.

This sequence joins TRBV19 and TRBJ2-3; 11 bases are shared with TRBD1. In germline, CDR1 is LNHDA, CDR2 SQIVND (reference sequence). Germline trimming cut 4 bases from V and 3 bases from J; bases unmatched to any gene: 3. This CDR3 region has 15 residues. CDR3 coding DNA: TGTGCCAGTAGTACTGGACAGGGGGCTACAGATACGCAGTATTTT. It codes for CASSTGQGATDTQYF.

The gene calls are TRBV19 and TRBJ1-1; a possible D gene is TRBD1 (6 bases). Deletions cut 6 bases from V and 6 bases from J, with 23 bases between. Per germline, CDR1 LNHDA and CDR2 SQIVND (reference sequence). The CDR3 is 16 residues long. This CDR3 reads CASRQGSRNLKSEAFF. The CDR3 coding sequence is TGTGCCAGTAGACAGGGTTCTAGAAACCTGAAGTCTGAAGCTTTCTTT.

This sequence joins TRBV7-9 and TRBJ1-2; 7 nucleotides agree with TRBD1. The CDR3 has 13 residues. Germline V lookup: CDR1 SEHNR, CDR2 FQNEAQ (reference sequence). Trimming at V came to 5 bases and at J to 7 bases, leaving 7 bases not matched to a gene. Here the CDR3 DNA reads TGTGCCAGCAGCATCACAGGGGCTTCTGGCTACACCTTC. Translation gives CASSITGASGYTF.

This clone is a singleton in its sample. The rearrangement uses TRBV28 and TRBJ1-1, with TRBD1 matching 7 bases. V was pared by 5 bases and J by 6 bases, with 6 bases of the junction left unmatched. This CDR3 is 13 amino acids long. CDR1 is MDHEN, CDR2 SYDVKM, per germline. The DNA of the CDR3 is TGTGCCAGCAGTCCTACGGGACAGCCTGAAGCTTTCTTT. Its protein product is CASSPTGQPEAFF. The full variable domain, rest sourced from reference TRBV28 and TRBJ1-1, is DVKVTQSSRYLVKRTGEKVFLECVQDMDHENMFWYRQDPGLGLRLIYFSYDVKMKEKGDIPEGYSVSREKKERFSLILESASTNQTSMYLCASSPTGQPEAFFGQGTRLTVV.

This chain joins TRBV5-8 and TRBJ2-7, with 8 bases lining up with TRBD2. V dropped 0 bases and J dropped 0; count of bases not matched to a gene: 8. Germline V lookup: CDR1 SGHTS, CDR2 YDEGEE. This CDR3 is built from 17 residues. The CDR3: CASSLALTAGVSYEQYF. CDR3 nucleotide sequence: TGTGCCAGCAGCTTGGCTCTCACAGCGGGGGTCTCCTACGAGCAGTACTTC.

DNA of the CDR3: TGTGCCACCAGTGTGGGCATCGCGAACACCGGGGAGCTGTTTTTT. It specifies CATSVGIANTGELFF. This chain links TRBV24-1 with TRBJ2-2; D is unresolved. This CDR3 comprises 15 residues. Germline V gene lookup returns CDR1 KGHDR and CDR2 SFDVKD. Between the trimmed V and J ends, which lost 5 bases and 0 bases, there was a span of 9 bases.

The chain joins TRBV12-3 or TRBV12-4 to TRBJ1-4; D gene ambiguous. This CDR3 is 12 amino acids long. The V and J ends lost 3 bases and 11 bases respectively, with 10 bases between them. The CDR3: CASSLASRKLFF. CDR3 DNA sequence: TGTGCCAGCAGTTTGGCGTCCAGGAAACTGTTTTTT.

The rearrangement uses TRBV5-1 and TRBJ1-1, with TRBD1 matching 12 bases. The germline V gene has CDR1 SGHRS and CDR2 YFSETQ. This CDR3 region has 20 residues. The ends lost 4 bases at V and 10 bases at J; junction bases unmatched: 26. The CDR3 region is CASSLNNIFPGQGASGGAFF. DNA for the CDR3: TGCGCCAGCAGCCTCAACAACATTTTCCCGGGACAGGGGGCTTCCGGAGGAGCTTTCTTT.

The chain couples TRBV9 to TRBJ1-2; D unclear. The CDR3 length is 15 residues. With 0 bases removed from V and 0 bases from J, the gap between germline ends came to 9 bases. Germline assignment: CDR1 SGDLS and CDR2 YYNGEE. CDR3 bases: TGTGCCAGCAGCGTAGCAGTTACGACTAACTATGGCTACACCTTC. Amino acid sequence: CASSVAVTTNYGYTF.

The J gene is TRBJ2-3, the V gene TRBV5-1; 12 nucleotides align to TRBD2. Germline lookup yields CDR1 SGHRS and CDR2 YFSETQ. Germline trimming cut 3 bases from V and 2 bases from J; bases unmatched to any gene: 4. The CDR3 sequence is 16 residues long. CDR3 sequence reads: CASSSGTSGYTDTQYF. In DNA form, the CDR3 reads TGCGCCAGCAGCTCGGGGACTAGCGGGTACACAGATACGCAGTATTTT. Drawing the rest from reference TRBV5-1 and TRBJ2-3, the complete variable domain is KAGVTQTPRYLIKTRGQQVTLSCSPISGHRSVSWYQQTPGQGLQFLFEYFSETQRNKGNFPGRFSGRQFSNSRSEMNVSTLELGDSALYLCASSSGTSGYTDTQYFGPGTRLTVL.

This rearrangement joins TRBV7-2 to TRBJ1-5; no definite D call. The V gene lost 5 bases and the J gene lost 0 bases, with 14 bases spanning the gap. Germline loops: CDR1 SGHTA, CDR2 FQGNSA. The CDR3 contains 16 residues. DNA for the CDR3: TGTGCCAGCAGCGCCGCCGGGTCCCGTAGCAATCAGCCCCAGCATTTT. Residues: CASSAAGSRSNQPQHF.

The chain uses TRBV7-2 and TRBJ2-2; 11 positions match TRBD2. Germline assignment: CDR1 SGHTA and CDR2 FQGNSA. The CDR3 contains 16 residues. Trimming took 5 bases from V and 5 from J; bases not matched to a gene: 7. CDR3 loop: CASSPPSGGPTGELFF. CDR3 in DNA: TGTGCCAGCAGCCCTCCTAGCGGGGGGCCTACCGGGGAGCTGTTTTTT.

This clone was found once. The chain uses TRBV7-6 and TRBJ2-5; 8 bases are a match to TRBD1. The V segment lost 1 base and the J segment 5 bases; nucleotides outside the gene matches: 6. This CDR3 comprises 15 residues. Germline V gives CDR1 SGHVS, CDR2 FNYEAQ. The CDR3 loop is CASSLGTGGAETQYF. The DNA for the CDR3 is TGTGCCAGCAGCTTAGGAACAGGGGGAGCGGAGACCCAGTACTTC.

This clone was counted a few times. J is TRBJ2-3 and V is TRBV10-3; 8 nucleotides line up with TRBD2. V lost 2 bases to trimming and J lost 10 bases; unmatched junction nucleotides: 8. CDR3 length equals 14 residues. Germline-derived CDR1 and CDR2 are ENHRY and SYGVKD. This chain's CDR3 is CAISEPRGGGSQYF. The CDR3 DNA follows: TGTGCCATCAGTGAGCCCCGGGGGGGCGGGTCGCAGTATTTT.

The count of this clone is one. The CDR3 DNA is TGCAGCGTTGGGGGAGACAGGGGAGTCACAGATACGCAGTATTTT. This encodes CSVGGDRGVTDTQYF. The chain uses TRBV29-1 and TRBJ2-3, with 8 nucleotides matching TRBD1. This CDR3 spans 15 amino acids. V lost 4 bases, J lost 2 bases, and 8 bases stayed unmatched. The germline V gene encodes CDR1 SQVTM and CDR2 ANQGSEA.

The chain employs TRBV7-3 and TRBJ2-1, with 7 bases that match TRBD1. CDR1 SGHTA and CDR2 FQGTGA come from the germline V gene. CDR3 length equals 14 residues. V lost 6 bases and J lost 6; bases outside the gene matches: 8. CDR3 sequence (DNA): TGTGCCAGCAGTTCCGGGACAGTAGGCAATGAGCAGTTCTTC. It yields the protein CASSSGTVGNEQFF.